Sequencing of this T cell receptor (beta chain) was carried out in a study of Ad26.COV2.S vaccination and SARS-CoV-2 variants. Treatment in this sample: roughly 20 received Ad26.COV2.S at low or high dose, single or two shots; 5 received placebo; per-sample allocation not given. Sampling happened 63 days after the first vaccine or placebo injection. The assay was immunoSEQ multiplex PCR, and TCRdb's table has in-frame clones only and misses some. The repertoire includes about 410,000 clones, around 92% of them detected once, and approximately 1.7% sits in the top ten. This clone is a singleton in its sample. The CDR3 extends over 13 amino acids. The germline gives CDR1 SGDLS, CDR2 YYNGEE. V was trimmed by 1 base and J by 7 bases, leaving 9 bases between them.

The receptor was isolated from a person between 18 and 60 years old who received the Ad26.COV2.S COVID-19 vaccine or a placebo. The chain has TRBV9 and TRBJ1-3; no definite D call. Here the sequenced sample was peripheral blood, taken in a trial of Ad26.COV2.S vaccine versus placebo. CDR3 nucleotide sequence: TGTGCCAGCAGCGTACCCGAACGGAACACCATATATTTT. It is translated as CASSVPERNTIYF.